A selection of T cell receptor beta chains follows, all from one sample in a study of blood T cell repertoires in COVID-19. Clones were sequenced by immunoSEQ multiplex PCR, and TCRdb holds only the in-frame ones, with some missing. The table has about 250,000 clones, 80% to 90% seen once; the top ten hold 4.7%. Sequenced material: peripheral blood. These receptors were obtained from a woman in her 70s with acute or convalescent COVID-19. Each CDR3 is given with its conserved first and last residue. The order of the fields is J gene, D gene, clone size, V gene, CDR3 DNA, CDR3 protein. The D gene is left open where the match is weak. Size is stated for part of the rows, as once, few or many counts, or as a class when the clone is expanded.

j_gene: TRBJ2-7
d_gene: TRBD2
abundance: .
v_gene: TRBV19
CDR3nt: TGTGCCAGTAGTCGGACTCGGACTAGCGGGCCCTACGAGCAGTACTTC
CDR3aa: CASSRTRTSGPYEQYF

j_gene: TRBJ2-2
d_gene: .
abundance: .
v_gene: TRBV14
CDR3nt: TGTGCCAGCAGCCAAGATCCGGGAACCGGGGAGCTGTTTTTT
CDR3aa: CASSQDPGTGELFF

j_gene: TRBJ1-2
d_gene: TRBD1
abundance: .
v_gene: TRBV28
CDR3nt: TGTGCCAGCAGTCGCGACAGGGGCGTAAACTATGGCTACACCTTC
CDR3aa: CASSRDRGVNYGYTF

j_gene: TRBJ1-1
d_gene: .
abundance: .
v_gene: TRBV18
CDR3nt: TGTGCCAGCTCACCTACGGGACATTCCGACACTGAAGCTTTCTTT
CDR3aa: CASSPTGHSDTEAFF

j_gene: TRBJ2-7
d_gene: .
abundance: .
v_gene: TRBV7-8
CDR3nt: TGTGCCAGCAGCTTACTGTACGAGCAGTACTTC
CDR3aa: CASSLLYEQYF

j_gene: TRBJ2-5
d_gene: .
abundance: .
v_gene: TRBV28
CDR3nt: TGTGCCAGCAGTTTACAACAGCAAGAGACCCAGTACTTC
CDR3aa: CASSLQQQETQYF

j_gene: TRBJ2-5
d_gene: TRBD1
abundance: .
v_gene: TRBV4-1
CDR3nt: TGCGCCAGCAGCCAAGATGGGCTAGCAGGGGGAAAAGAGACCCAGTACTTC
CDR3aa: CASSQDGLAGGKETQYF

j_gene: TRBJ1-5
d_gene: .
abundance: few
v_gene: TRBV3-1/TRBV3-2
CDR3nt: TGTGCCAGCAGCCAAGGTGAGGTTCAGCCCCAGCATTTT
CDR3aa: CASSQGEVQPQHF

j_gene: TRBJ1-2
d_gene: .
abundance: .
v_gene: TRBV2
CDR3nt: TGTGCCAGCAGCGGAGCGAACTATGGCTACACCTTC
CDR3aa: CASSGANYGYTF

j_gene: TRBJ2-7
d_gene: TRBD1
abundance: .
v_gene: TRBV27
CDR3nt: TGTGCCAGCAGCCCTGACAGGGGGTACGAGCAGTACTTC
CDR3aa: CASSPDRGYEQYF